These 3 T cell receptor beta chains were sequenced from one sample in a study of human T cells and chemical hapten exposure (TCRdb year 2021). The label giving this sample's treatment or condition can be read as: therapeutic diphenylcyclopropenone sensitization with weekly scalp DPC. During library preparation, unique molecular identifiers were attached to individual cDNA molecules so that TCRs could be counted in a quantitative, reproducible way. TCRdb handled the public reads itself, with Q25 trimming in fastp and clone calling in MiXCR, and kept productive beta chains. Rows matching on CDR3 protein sequence are summarized as one entry with the most common DNA and genes. This sample gives approximately 4,900 distinct CDR3 sequences in total; roughly three fifths of them show up just once. Approximately 4.3% of the sample is taken by the ten largest. Sequenced material: whole blood, taken before DPC sensitization or 2, 6, or about 24 weeks after (not recorded which). Source of these receptors: an adult with alopecia areata. Some clones in this sample may be carry-over from other donors' samples. This table probably holds off-target reads from a library built for another chain.

As concerns this clonotype: One end of the junction is discordant with germline, which a read error may explain. The rearrangement links TRBV7-7 to TRBJ2-1, with 7 bases that match TRBD1. In germline, CDR1 is SSHAT, CDR2 FNYEAQ (reference sequence). This CDR3 is built from 13 residues. The CDR3 reads CASSSQGKGEQFF. CDR3 nucleotide sequence: TGTGCTAGCAGCTCACAGGGGAAAGGTGAGCAGTTCTTC.

Comment on this clonotype: A read error may produce the germline difference seen at one junction end. The V and J genes are TRBV7-7 and TRBJ2-1, with TRBD2 matching 10 bases. From germline, CDR1 is SSHAT and CDR2 FNYEAQ (reference sequence). The CDR3 is 15 residues long. Here the CDR3 reads CASSPTSGPNNEQFF. CDR3 nucleotide sequence: TGTGCTAGCAGCCCGACTAGCGGGCCAAATAATGAGCAGTTCTTC.

CDR3 DNA sequence: TGTGCCAGCAGTTTTTCGGGACAGGGAAGGAATGAGCAGTTCTTC. This sequence encodes CASSFSGQGRNEQFF. This chain joins TRBV12-3 or TRBV12-4 and TRBJ2-1; TRBD1 aligns across 9 bases. The CDR3 extends over 15 amino acids. Trimming removed 3 bases from V and 7 bases from J; junction bases left unmatched: 7.